These 24 T cell receptor beta chains were all obtained from the same sample, sequenced in a study of blood T cell repertoires in COVID-19. Method: immunoSEQ multiplex PCR; TCRdb's copy keeps in-frame clones and lacks some. Of roughly 200,000 clones in the sample, around 79% are singletons; the top ten hold roughly 5.7%. The sample comprised peripheral blood. The origin of the receptors is a woman aged 40 to 49 with COVID-19, enrolled during active disease.

V is TRBV6-6 and J is TRBJ2-3, with 9 bases identical to TRBD2. V shed 8 bases, J shed 2 bases, and the junction held 8 bases outside the gene matches. Looked up from germline, CDR1 is MNHNY and CDR2 is SVGAGI (reference sequence). The CDR3 has 15 residues. The CDR3 loop reads CASLRSGGTTDTQYF. The CDR3 coding sequence is TGTGCCAGCTTAAGGAGCGGGGGGACCACAGATACGCAGTATTTT.

V is TRBV27 and J is TRBJ2-7, with 7 nucleotides matching TRBD1. This CDR3 has 15 amino acids. V lost 5 bases to trimming and J lost 3 bases; unmatched junction nucleotides: 10. From germline, CDR1 is MNHEY and CDR2 SMNVEV (reference sequence). CDR3 sequence reads: CASSSEQGIYYEQYF. CDR3 nucleotide sequence: TGTGCCAGCAGTAGTGAACAGGGGATCTACTACGAGCAGTACTTC.

This clone has a handful of counts. This chain uses TRBV3-1 (or the pseudogene TRBV3-2) with TRBJ2-7; 7 bases are a match to TRBD1. The V and J ends lost 4 bases and 6 bases, in that order; junction bases with no gene match: 9. CDR3 size: 14 residues. Germline CDR1 and CDR2: LGHDT and YNNKEL (reference sequence). The CDR3 sequence is CASSPTGQTIEQYF. The CDR3 DNA follows: TGTGCCAGCAGCCCTACGGGACAGACGATCGAGCAGTACTTC.

CDR3 coding DNA: TGTGCCATCACCGATCCCCTCGTCCGGGGATACACCGGGGAGCTGTTTTTT. Amino acids: CAITDPLVRGYTGELFF. V is TRBV10-3 and J is TRBJ2-2, with D tentatively TRBD2 (5 bases). This CDR3 contains 17 residues. The germline CDR1 and CDR2 sequences are ENHRY and SYGVKD. The ends were cut back, 7 bases at V and 3 bases at J, with 21 bases in the middle.

About this clone: This specimen includes other DNA sequences encoding the same CDR3. V gene TRBV2 combines with J gene TRBJ2-7, with 8 positions matching TRBD2. Germline lookup yields CDR1 SNHLY and CDR2 FYNNEI. Unmatched junction bases numbered 5, after V lost 8 bases and J lost 2 bases. The CDR3 runs to 13 residues. The CDR3 coding sequence is TGTGCCAGCGGTGGGACTAGAGCCTACGAGCAGTACTTC. It specifies CASGGTRAYEQYF.

The CDR3 reads CASTHRQGGYGYTF. CDR3 coding DNA: TGTGCCAGCACTCATAGACAGGGAGGCTATGGCTACACCTTC. The J gene is TRBJ1-2, the V gene TRBV27; TRBD1 matches at 7 bases. CDR1 and CDR2 from the germline V gene are MNHEY and SMNVEV (reference sequence). The CDR3 runs 14 residues. V lost 7 bases and J lost 4; bases outside the gene matches: 9.

This clone was seen only a few times. The V gene is TRBV30, the J gene TRBJ1-2, with TRBD1 matching over 10 bases. V dropped 1 base and J dropped 7; count of bases not matched to a gene: 3. This CDR3 is 13 amino acids long. In germline, CDR1 is GTSNPN, CDR2 SVGIG (reference sequence). CDR3 in amino acids: CAWSGGTGAGYTF. CDR3 in DNA: TGTGCCTGGAGTGGCGGGACAGGGGCTGGCTACACCTTC.

The chain carries TRBV4-1 and TRBJ2-4, with D possibly TRBD1 on 7 matching bases. Trimming took off 5 bases at V and 0 bases at J, with 14 bases between the two ends. This CDR3 has 16 residues. The germline V gene encodes CDR1 MGHRA and CDR2 YSYEKL. In DNA form, the CDR3 reads TGCGCCAGCAGCGAGGGCCAGGGGGGAGCCAAAAACATTCAGTACTTC. Amino acid sequence: CASSEGQGGAKNIQYF.

The gene calls are TRBV7-2 and TRBJ2-3; TRBD2 might be the D (6 bases). The CDR3 consists of 13 residues. Germline V CDR1 and CDR2: SGHTA, FQGNSA. V shed 4 bases and J shed 9 bases, with 14 bases lying between them. The CDR3: CASSSGTAGTQYF. The CDR3 DNA reads TGTGCCAGCAGCTCCGGGACTGCGGGGACGCAGTATTTT.

The CDR3 DNA is TGTGCCAGCAGTCCCGAAGGCCGGAGGGGCTACACCTTC. It codes for CASSPEGRRGYTF. This chain joins TRBV6-2 or TRBV6-3 and TRBJ1-2; D is uncertain. The V and J ends lost 5 bases and 8 bases respectively, with 15 bases between them. The CDR3 is made up of 13 amino acids. Germline V CDR1 and CDR2: MNHEY, SVGEGT.

V usage is TRBV6-5 and J usage is TRBJ2-7, with 13 nucleotides matching TRBD2. The V gene's germline CDR1 is MNHEY and CDR2 SVGAGI. The CDR3 totals 15 residues. The V and J ends lost 4 bases and 7 bases, in that order; junction bases with no gene match: 7. CDR3 protein: CASSLQLAGGGEQYF. The CDR3 DNA follows: TGTGCCAGCAGTTTGCAACTAGCGGGAGGGGGTGAGCAGTACTTC.

V and J are TRBV25-1 and TRBJ2-7; D call uncertain. This CDR3 spans 13 amino acids. Germline values: CDR1 MGHDK, CDR2 SYGVNS. V was cut by 10 bases and J by 2 bases, with 15 bases left in between. CDR3: CAIQEPTTYEQYF. CDR3 DNA: TGTGCCATCCAAGAACCTACGACCTACGAGCAGTACTTC.

J is TRBJ2-3 and V is TRBV9; TRBD2 might be the D (6 bases). V lost 7 bases and J 0 bases, leaving 15 bases between the germline ends. The CDR3 extends over 15 amino acids. Germline lookup yields CDR1 SGDLS and CDR2 YYNGEE. DNA for the CDR3: TGTGCCAGCGGGCGGGATTGGGTTAGCACAGATACGCAGTATTTT. Its translation is CASGRDWVSTDTQYF.

V usage is TRBV19 and J usage is TRBJ1-2; D gene unclear. CDR1 is LNHDA, CDR2 SQIVND, per germline (reference sequence). Trimming left V 0 bases short and J 2 bases short, with 7 bases between. CDR3 length equals 14 residues. The CDR3, as DNA: TGTGCCAGTAGTATAGAACATAGCAACTATGGCTACACCTTC. This encodes CASSIEHSNYGYTF.

The table lists this clone with a count of one. The V gene is TRBV4-1, the J gene TRBJ2-5; D possibly corresponds to TRBD1 (5 bases). Germline V gene data show CDR1 as MGHRA and CDR2 as YSYEKL. The V gene lost 5 bases and the J gene lost 4 bases, with 14 bases spanning the gap. The CDR3 extends over 14 amino acids. CDR3 nucleotide sequence: TGCGCCAGCAGCGAAGGACACCTCCCAGAGACCCAGTACTTC. This encodes CASSEGHLPETQYF.

A note on this clone: At one boundary the junction diverges from the germline segment, which might be a read error. The rearrangement joins TRBV5-1 to TRBJ2-5; 8 positions match TRBD1. CDR3 size: 16 residues. Germline lookup yields CDR1 SGHRS and CDR2 YFSETQ. The CDR3 DNA follows: TGCGCCAGCAGTTTGGGAGCGGACAGGGACGGGGAGACCCAGTACTTC. The encoded protein is CASSLGADRDGETQYF. Supplemented by reference TRBV5-1 and TRBJ2-5, the full variable domain reads KAGVTQTPRYLIKTRGQQVTLSCSPISGHRSVSWYQQTPGQGLQFLFEYFSETQRNKGNFPGRFSGRQFSNSRSEMNVSTLELGDSALYLCASSLGADRDGETQYFGPGTRLLVL.

The chain joins TRBV5-6 to TRBJ2-7, with D uncertain. Germline CDR1 and CDR2: SGHDT and YYEEEE. V shed 4 bases and J shed 5 bases, with 7 bases lying between them. The CDR3 has 11 amino acids. The CDR3 spells CASSLRNEQYF. The CDR3 DNA reads TGTGCCAGCAGCCTGCGGAACGAGCAGTACTTC. Full variable domain (remainder filled in from reference TRBV5-6 and TRBJ2-7): DAGVTQSPTHLIKTRGQQVTLRCSPKSGHDTVSWYQQALGQGPQFIFQYYEEEERQRGNFPDRFSGHQFPNYSSELNVNALLLGDSALYLCASSLRNEQYFGPGTRLTVT.

The rearrangement joins TRBV6-5 to TRBJ1-2; unclear D gene. This CDR3 has 14 residues. Looked up from germline, CDR1 is MNHEY and CDR2 is SVGAGI. Trimming removed 6 bases from V and 2 bases from J, with 13 bases in between. The CDR3, as DNA: TGTGCCAGCAGCCCGGACTTCTGGAACTATGGCTACACCTTC. This codes for CASSPDFWNYGYTF.

The chain carries TRBV27 and TRBJ2-3; D is possibly TRBD1 (5 bases). Germline CDR1 is MNHEY and CDR2 is SMNVEV (reference sequence). With 2 bases removed from V and 2 bases from J, the gap between germline ends came to 8 bases. The CDR3 sequence is 14 residues long. The CDR3 protein is CASSLDSYTDTQYF. Here the CDR3 DNA reads TGTGCCAGCAGTTTAGACAGCTACACAGATACGCAGTATTTT.

V usage is TRBV6-5 and J usage is TRBJ2-7, with 11 bases identical to TRBD1. This CDR3 region has 14 residues. V lost 5 bases to trimming and J lost 4 bases; unmatched junction nucleotides: 4. Germline V gene lookup returns CDR1 MNHEY and CDR2 SVGAGI. The CDR3 bases are TGTGCCAGCAGTCTGGACAGGGGGCGGTACGAGCAGTACTTC. Translated: CASSLDRGRYEQYF.

The chain employs TRBV4-1 and TRBJ1-1; a weak D match, TRBD1 (5 bases). V lost 1 base, J lost 5 bases, and 11 bases lay in between. Per germline, CDR1 MGHRA and CDR2 YSYEKL. CDR3 length: 14 residues. CDR3 in DNA: TGCGCCAGCAGCCAAGTTCAGGGCGGAACTGAAGCTTTCTTT. Its translation: CASSQVQGGTEAFF.

The chain employs TRBV3-1 (or the pseudogene TRBV3-2) and TRBJ1-1; TRBD1 might be the D (6 bases). The CDR3 consists of 14 residues. Between the trimmed V and J ends, which lost 1 base and 2 bases, there was a span of 8 bases. Germline CDR1 reads LGHDT; CDR2 reads YNNKEL (reference sequence). The CDR3 region has the DNA TGTGCCAGCAGCCAAGCAGGGACAAACACTGAAGCTTTCTTT. It yields the protein CASSQAGTNTEAFF.

The chain links TRBV12-3 or TRBV12-4 to TRBJ1-1; D is unclear. CDR3 size: 13 residues. V was shortened by 4 bases and J by 0 bases, with 6 bases between the two germline ends. DNA of the CDR3: TGTGCCAGCAGTTCTATCTTGAACACTGAAGCTTTCTTT. Translated, it gives CASSSILNTEAFF.

The V and J genes are TRBV5-1 and TRBJ1-1; D perhaps matches TRBD1 (6 bases). The V and J ends lost 3 bases and 3 bases respectively, with 18 bases between them. Germline V gives CDR1 SGHRS, CDR2 YFSETQ. The CDR3 has 16 residues. CDR3 sequence: CASSSQGTGLDTEAFF. The CDR3 nucleotides are TGCGCCAGCAGCTCTCAGGGTACAGGGCTGGACACTGAAGCTTTCTTT.